These T cell receptor beta chains were read from a single sample in a study of T cells of healthy individuals. TCRdb re-called the 5' RACE reads through MiXCR, storing one row per CDR3 protein. The repertoire holds about 41,000 distinct CDR3 sequences, with 3.5% to 5.5% as singletons. These receptors were collected from a human donor in good health. Each CDR3 is given with its conserved first and last residue. The order of the fields is CDR3 length, D gene, V gene, clone size, J gene, CDR3 DNA, CDR3 protein. D genes are given only for firm matches. The size field is filled for only some rows; it gives once, few, many or a size class.

>13|.|TRBV20-1|many|TRBJ1-4
TGCAGTGCTAGGCTACGGGAAAATGAAAAACTGTTTTTT
CSARLRENEKLFF
>13|.|TRBV7-3|many|TRBJ2-7
TGTGCCAGCAGCTTACTTGACGGGGTCGAGCAGTACTTC
CASSLLDGVEQYF
>18|TRBD1|TRBV20-1|many|TRBJ1-2
TGCAGTGCTAGAGATCCAAGGACAGGGTTTTTGACTCACTATGGCTACACCTTC
CSARDPRTGFLTHYGYTF
>17|.|TRBV4-3|.|TRBJ2-1
TGCGCCAGCAGCCAAGATAGCGGACAGGCAGTCTACAATGAGCAGTTCTTC
CASSQDSGQAVYNEQFF
>14|TRBD1|TRBV3-1|many|TRBJ2-7
TGTGCCAGCAGCCAATCCGGGACAGCTTACGAGCAGTACTTC
CASSQSGTAYEQYF
>11|.|TRBV5-1|many|TRBJ2-7
TGCGCCAGCAGCCTTTACTACGAGCAGTACTTC
CASSLYYEQYF
>15|TRBD2|TRBV7-2|few|TRBJ2-3
TGTGCCAGCAGCCCCCCCCTAGCGGGAGGAGATACGCAGTATTTT
CASSPPLAGGDTQYF
>14|TRBD2|TRBV20-1|many|TRBJ2-1
TGCAGTGCTCAGCGGGAGGGCCTCTACAATGAGCAGTTCTTC
CSAQREGLYNEQFF
>15|TRBD1|TRBV3-1|.|TRBJ2-2
TGTGCCAGCAGCCGGTTGACAGGGGGTGACGGGGAGCTGTTTTTT
CASSRLTGGDGELFF
>12|.|TRBV7-2|many|TRBJ2-7
TGTGCCAGCAGCCCGGACTGGTACGAGCAGTACTTC
CASSPDWYEQYF
>15|.|TRBV6-6|.|TRBJ1-5
TGTGCCAGCAGTTACTCGGACCGGAACAATCAGCCCCAGCATTTT
CASSYSDRNNQPQHF
>12|TRBD1|TRBV2|many|TRBJ1-2
TGTGCCGGTAGACAGGGCGGCTATGGCTACACCTTC
CAGRQGGYGYTF
>14|.|TRBV9|many|TRBJ1-1
TGTGCCAGCAGCGTAGAAGCGGCGGACACTGAAGCTTTCTTT
CASSVEAADTEAFF
>15|TRBD1|TRBV7-6|.|TRBJ1-5
TGTGCCAGCAGCGCCGGGACAGGGTTAAGGCAGCCCCAGCATTTT
CASSAGTGLRQPQHF
>16|.|TRBV7-6|many|TRBJ1-5
TGTGCCAGCAGCCCCGCCCCGGGGGAGAGCAATCAGCCCCAGCATTTT
CASSPAPGESNQPQHF
>14|.|TRBV25-1|many|TRBJ2-7
TGTGCCAGCAGTGAGATGGGGGCCCTTTCCGAGCAGTACTTC
CASSEMGALSEQYF
>16|.|TRBV18|many|TRBJ2-3
TGTGCCAGCTCACCCGCCGGGGCGGGGGCCTCAGATACGCAGTATTTT
CASSPAGAGASDTQYF
>14|.|TRBV7-8|many|TRBJ2-3
TGTGCCAGCAGCTCTCTGACCCGTTCAGATACGCAGTATTTT
CASSSLTRSDTQYF
>14|TRBD1|TRBV5-1|once|TRBJ2-7
TGCGCCAGCAGCTCAGGACAAACAGGGGACGAGCAGTACTTC
CASSSGQTGDEQYF
>13|.|TRBV5-1|.|TRBJ2-3
TGCGCCAGCAGGGCCGGGAACACAGATACGCAGTATTTT
CASRAGNTDTQYF
>17|TRBD1|TRBV29-1|many|TRBJ1-1
TGCAGCGTTGAAGAGGGTTGGAAGGCAGGGGGGGGGACTGAAGCTTTCTTT
CSVEEGWKAGGGTEAFF
>16|.|TRBV3-1|.|TRBJ1-2
TGTGCCAGCAGCCAAATGAGAGACGTGTCCGGCTATGGCTACACCTTC
CASSQMRDVSGYGYTF
>16|TRBD2|TRBV5-6|many|TRBJ2-5
TGTGCCAGCAGCGTTCCGACTAGCGGGGGGCAAGAGACCCAGTACTTC
CASSVPTSGGQETQYF
>13|.|TRBV20-1|.|TRBJ1-1
TGCAGTGCTATTACACAGCTGAACACTGAAGCTTTCTTT
CSAITQLNTEAFF
>14|.|TRBV7-2|many|TRBJ1-3
TGTGCCAGCAGCTTTGTACAATCTGGAAACACCATATATTTT
CASSFVQSGNTIYF
>13|.|TRBV5-1|.|TRBJ2-1
TGCGCCAGCTCCGGGACGACCTACAATGAGCAGTTCTTC
CASSGTTYNEQFF
>16|TRBD1|TRBV20-1|few|TRBJ2-3
TGCAGTGTTCTGGGGAGACAGGGGGCTGTCACAGATACGCAGTATTTT
CSVLGRQGAVTDTQYF
>20|.|TRBV6-2/TRBV6-3|many|TRBJ1-1
TGTGCCAGCAGTTATCTCTTGTATCGGCGGCAAGAGATTATGAACACTGAAGCTTTCTTT
CASSYLLYRRQEIMNTEAFF
>16|.|TRBV7-3|many|TRBJ1-1
TGTGCCAGCAGCTTAATTCGGCGATTCCCGCGGGCTGGAGCTTTCTTT
CASSLIRRFPRAGAFF
>13|TRBD1|TRBV2|many|TRBJ1-5
TGTGCCAGCAGGAATAGGGGGCAACAGCCCCAGCATTTT
CASRNRGQQPQHF
>13|.|TRBV5-1|few|TRBJ1-2
TGCGCCAGCAGCTTGGCCAGTTTGTCTGGCTACACCTTC
CASSLASLSGYTF
>17|.|TRBV5-1|many|TRBJ1-1
TGCGCCAGCAGCCCCGATATCGGTACAGGGATGAACACTGAAGCTTTCTTT
CASSPDIGTGMNTEAFF
>15|.|TRBV6-1|.|TRBJ2-7
TGTGCCAGCAGTGAAGAGCTGGGCAGGCCGGACGAGCAGTACTTC
CASSEELGRPDEQYF
>19|.|TRBV24-1|many|TRBJ2-3
TGTGCCACTAAGCCACTTATAGAGAGGGAGCGACCCGGAACAGATACGCAGTATTTT
CATKPLIERERPGTDTQYF
>14|.|TRBV5-6|many|TRBJ2-3
TGTGCCAGCAGCAACGTCCGGGACGGAGATACGCAGTATTTT
CASSNVRDGDTQYF
>13|.|TRBV14|many|TRBJ2-7
TGTGCCAGCAGCCCGCTTTGGGCCACGCAGCAGTACTTC
CASSPLWATQQYF
>16|.|TRBV6-5|many|TRBJ2-2
TGTGCCAGCAGTTCCGCCCCGGCCAGGGCAACCGGGGAGCTGTTTTTT
CASSSAPARATGELFF
>13|.|TRBV6-1|many|TRBJ2-2
TGTGCCAGCAGTGAGGCGGCCACCGGGGAGCTGTTTTTT
CASSEAATGELFF
>19|.|TRBV4-3|many|TRBJ1-6
TGCGCCAGCAGCCAAGAGATTCGGGGTGCAGGCTCCTATAATTCACCCCTCCACTTT
CASSQEIRGAGSYNSPLHF
>16|.|TRBV4-3|.|TRBJ1-3
TGCGCCAGCAGCCAGGGTATCTTCAGCTCTGGAAACACCATATATTTT
CASSQGIFSSGNTIYF
>15|.|TRBV9|few|TRBJ1-5
TGTGCCAGCAGCGTAGGCTCAGGAATCAATCAGCCCCAGCATTTT
CASSVGSGINQPQHF
>17|TRBD2|TRBV5-1|.|TRBJ2-6
TGCGCCAGCAAAGGGACTAGCGGGGCTTCGGGGGCCAACGTCCTGACTTTC
CASKGTSGASGANVLTF
>16|TRBD2|TRBV12-5|.|TRBJ2-7
TGTGCTAGTGGTGAAGGACGGGAGGGTGAATACTACGAGCAGTACTTC
CASGEGREGEYYEQYF
>11|.|TRBV29-1|many|TRBJ1-1
TGCAGCGTTATGGTTCCCACTGAAGCTTTCTTT
CSVMVPTEAFF
>13|.|TRBV10-1|many|TRBJ2-1
TGCGCCAGCAGTGAGTCTGGGGTGGGGGAGCAGTTCTTC
CASSESGVGEQFF
>17|.|TRBV7-2|many|TRBJ2-1
TGTGCCAGCAGCCTTGTCCCCCCGGGGGACCCCTACAATGAGCAGTTCTTC
CASSLVPPGDPYNEQFF
>11|.|TRBV14|.|TRBJ2-3
TGTGCCAGCAGGGCCACAGATACGCAGTATTTT
CASRATDTQYF
>16|.|TRBV3-1|few|TRBJ2-7
TGTGCCAGCAGCCAAGGCTCTTGGGGGAGCTCCTACGAGCAGTACTTC
CASSQGSWGSSYEQYF